Listed below are T cell receptor beta chains from one sample, sequenced in a study of cytomegalovirus exposure and HLA in healthy donors. TCRdb's copy holds only in-frame clones and misses some; the assay was immunoSEQ multiplex PCR. Altogether approximately 120,000 clones are present, 80% being singletons, with the ten largest covering 7% to 9.5%. Sequences were obtained from PBMCs. These receptors came from a man between 25 and 39 years old in good health and CMV-seropositive. CDR3s include the opening cysteine and the closing phenylalanine or tryptophan. Fields, in order: V gene, J gene, clone size, D gene, CDR3 length, CDR3 protein, CDR3 DNA. The D gene is left open where the match is weak. A clone size is listed for some rows: how often the clone was seen (once, few, many), or a class if it is expanded.

>TRBV6-6|TRBJ1-2|-|-|16
CASSYSKIQGNYGYTF
TGTGCCAGCAGTTACTCGAAAATACAGGGCAACTATGGCTACACCTTC
>TRBV6-1|TRBJ2-2|-|-|13
CASRDSWAGELFF
TGTGCCAGCAGGGACAGCTGGGCCGGGGAGCTGTTTTTT
>TRBV7-6|TRBJ1-1|-|TRBD1|18
CASSSAPGQGNDGTEAFF
TGTGCCAGCAGCTCAGCGCCGGGACAGGGGAACGATGGGACTGAAGCTTTCTTT
>TRBV28|TRBJ2-7|few|-|15
CASSAAGVVSYEQYF
TGTGCCAGCAGTGCGGCCGGGGTTGTGTCCTACGAGCAGTACTTC
>TRBV6-1|TRBJ1-5|-|-|14
CASRYREIGQPQHF
TGTGCCAGCAGGTACAGGGAGATTGGCCAGCCCCAGCATTTT
>TRBV18|TRBJ2-7|-|TRBD1|14
CASADREWSYEQYF
TGTGCCAGCGCGGACAGGGAATGGTCCTACGAGCAGTACTTC
>TRBV25-1|TRBJ1-1|few|TRBD1|18
CASSEEGWGSTGGTEAFF
TGTGCCAGCAGTGAAGAGGGTTGGGGGAGTACAGGGGGCACTGAAGCTTTCTTT
>TRBV6-5|TRBJ1-4|-|-|14
CASSNQGGREKLFF
TGTGCCAGCAGTAATCAGGGCGGGCGGGAAAAGCTGTTTTTT
>TRBV6-4|TRBJ1-1|-|TRBD1|14
CASRTGGEGTEAFF
TGTGCCAGCAGGACAGGGGGCGAAGGCACTGAAGCTTTCTTT
>TRBV19|TRBJ1-5|-|TRBD1|17
CASSIKQWTGNNQPQHF
TGTGCCAGTAGTATTAAACAGTGGACAGGGAACAATCAGCCCCAGCATTTT
>TRBV19|TRBJ2-1|-|TRBD2|15
CASSPSGGLGNEQFF
TGTGCCAGTAGTCCTAGCGGGGGCCTGGGGAATGAGCAGTTCTTC
>TRBV6-1|TRBJ1-2|-|-|14
CASLESLRDYGYTF
TGTGCCAGTCTAGAAAGCTTGAGGGACTATGGCTACACCTTC
>TRBV12-5|TRBJ1-1|-|-|11
CASGPGTEAFF
TGTGCTAGTGGCCCGGGCACTGAAGCTTTCTTT
>TRBV7-9|TRBJ1-2|-|TRBD1|16
CASSSRAGGKDYGYTF
TGTGCCAGCAGCTCACGCGCAGGGGGCAAGGACTATGGCTACACCTTC
>TRBV6-1|TRBJ2-1|-|-|14
CASSGRLAGNEQFF
TGTGCCAGCAGTGGTCGGCTAGCCGGCAATGAGCAGTTCTTC
>TRBV7-3|TRBJ2-3|once|TRBD2|12
CASSSTSGEQYF
TGTGCCAGCAGCTCTACTAGCGGTGAGCAGTATTTT
>TRBV5-1|TRBJ1-1|-|-|14
CASSLGDMNTEAFF
TGCGCCAGCAGCTTGGGGGACATGAACACTGAAGCTTTCTTT
>TRBV13|TRBJ2-7|-|-|15
CASSLWGRGLSEQYF
TGTGCCAGCAGCTTATGGGGGCGCGGATTAAGCGAGCAGTACTTC
>TRBV12-5|TRBJ2-7|-|TRBD1|11
CASGQQGEQYF
TGTGCTAGTGGGCAACAGGGGGAGCAGTACTTC
>TRBV5-1|TRBJ1-1|-|TRBD1|16
CASSPGQGTLGSEAFF
TGCGCCAGCAGTCCTGGACAGGGGACCCTGGGGAGTGAAGCTTTCTTT
>TRBV2|TRBJ1-5|-|-|13
CASSLYGNQPQHF
TGTGCCAGCAGTCTCTATGGCAATCAGCCCCAGCATTTT
>TRBV19|TRBJ2-4|-|TRBD1|18
CASSTPRQGFIAKNIQYF
TGTGCCAGTAGTACCCCCCGACAGGGATTTATAGCCAAAAACATTCAGTACTTC
>TRBV29-1|TRBJ1-2|-|-|15
CSVDLRDLPNYGHTF
TGCAGCGTTGATTTGAGGGACTTACCTAACTATGGCCACACCTTC
>TRBV19|TRBJ1-2|-|TRBD1|15
CASSISGGANYGYTF
TGTGCCAGTAGTATCTCAGGGGGTGCTAACTATGGCTACACCTTC
>TRBV4-2|TRBJ1-2|few|TRBD1|16
CASSLARRQGGGGYTF
TGTGCCAGCAGCTTAGCGAGGCGACAGGGAGGTGGTGGCTACACCTTC
>TRBV5-1|TRBJ2-1|-|-|15
CASSPGTSNNNEQFF
TGCGCCAGCAGCCCCGGGACATCCAATAACAATGAGCAGTTCTTC
>TRBV7-2|TRBJ1-5|-|-|15
CASSPGLRGGEPQHF
TGTGCCAGCAGCCCGGGCTTAAGAGGCGGGGAGCCCCAGCATTTT
>TRBV19|TRBJ2-3|-|-|15
CASASGAIGTDTQYF
TGTGCCAGCGCCTCAGGGGCGATTGGCACAGATACGCAGTATTTT
>TRBV18|TRBJ1-3|-|TRBD1|16
CASSPSGTVTGNTIYF
TGTGCCAGCTCACCTTCCGGGACAGTGACTGGAAACACCATATATTTT
>TRBV5-1|TRBJ1-1|-|TRBD1|14
CASSSRQGVTEAFF
TGCGCCAGCAGCAGCAGACAGGGGGTGACTGAAGCTTTCTTT
>TRBV6-6|TRBJ1-5|-|-|14
CATRQANSNQPQHF
TGTGCCACCCGACAGGCCAATAGCAATCAGCCCCAGCATTTT
>TRBV4-1|TRBJ1-2|few|-|16
CASSPRTTAQNYGYTF
TGCGCCAGCAGCCCCCGGACTACGGCTCAGAACTATGGCTACACCTTC
>TRBV14|TRBJ1-4|-|TRBD1|13
CASSRGLDEKLFF
TGTGCCAGCAGCAGGGGGCTAGATGAAAAACTGTTTTTT
>TRBV4-1|TRBJ1-5|-|-|16
CASSQDRGDSNQPQHF
TGCGCCAGCAGCCAAGACAGGGGTGATAGCAATCAGCCCCAGCATTTT
>TRBV28|TRBJ2-7|-|TRBD1|14
CASSTGTGSYEQYF
TGTGCCAGCAGTACCGGGACAGGCTCCTACGAGCAGTACTTC
>TRBV7-8|TRBJ2-7|-|-|14
CASSSQGASYEQYF
TGTGCCAGCAGCTCACAGGGAGCCTCCTACGAGCAGTACTTC
>TRBV6-6|TRBJ2-3|-|TRBD1|16
CASSYSLDRYTDTQYF
TGTGCCAGCAGTTACTCTCTGGACAGGTACACAGATACGCAGTATTTT
>TRBV4-1|TRBJ1-4|-|TRBD1|15
CASSQPGQANEKLFF
TGCGCCAGCAGCCAACCGGGACAGGCAAATGAAAAACTGTTTTTT
>TRBV27|TRBJ2-7|once|-|15
CASSLSPTGRYEQYF
TGTGCCAGCAGTTTATCCCCCACAGGGCGCTACGAGCAGTACTTC
>TRBV6-5|TRBJ1-2|-|-|14
CATDLREHNYGYTF
TGTGCCACCGACCTTCGGGAACATAACTATGGCTACACCTTC
>TRBV6-6|TRBJ2-3|-|TRBD1|15
CASSDEQGAEDTQYF
TGTGCCAGCAGTGATGAACAGGGGGCTGAAGATACGCAGTATTTT
>TRBV2|TRBJ1-5|-|-|15
CASSEIGREGQPQHF
TGTGCCAGCAGTGAAATCGGCAGGGAAGGTCAGCCCCAGCATTTT
>TRBV12-5|TRBJ2-2|few|TRBD2|18
CASGLRLAGGGRTGELFF
TGTGCTAGTGGTTTGAGACTAGCGGGGGGAGGTCGCACCGGGGAGCTGTTTTTT
>TRBV19|TRBJ2-7|-|-|14
CASSMDSGAYEQYF
TGTGCCAGTAGTATGGACAGCGGGGCCTACGAGCAGTACTTC
>TRBV5-1|TRBJ1-1|-|-|15
CASSSQQGMNTEAFF
TGCGCCAGCAGCTCCCAACAGGGAATGAACACTGAAGCTTTCTTT
>TRBV7-3|TRBJ2-1|-|TRBD1|14
CASSLGQGINEQFF
TGTGCCAGCAGCCTGGGACAGGGCATTAATGAGCAGTTCTTC
>TRBV19|TRBJ2-4|-|TRBD2|17
CASKPRGDVLAKNIQYF
TGTGCCAGTAAACCCCGGGGGGACGTTCTAGCCAAAAACATTCAGTACTTC
>TRBV27|TRBJ2-2|once|TRBD2|15
CASTRRGGRTGELFF
TGTGCCAGCACCCGCCGGGGGGGCCGCACCGGGGAGCTGTTTTTT
>TRBV6-1|TRBJ1-1|-|TRBD1|14
CASSEDRGNTEAFF
TGTGCCAGCAGTGAGGACAGGGGTAACACTGAAGCTTTCTTT
>TRBV28|TRBJ2-7|-|TRBD1|14
CASSSSTGSYEQYF
TGTGCCAGCAGTTCCTCGACAGGGTCCTACGAGCAGTACTTC